Listed below are T cell receptor beta chains from one sample, sequenced in a study of T cell responses to AZD1222 COVID-19 vaccine. Assay: immunoSEQ multiplex PCR; the TCRdb copy retains only in-frame clones and omits some. The sample holds approximately 220,000 clones, more than 85% seen once. The source was peripheral blood, collected on day 0 of MenACWY control vaccination. These receptors were collected from an adult in good health. CDR3s include the opening cysteine and the closing phenylalanine or tryptophan. Each record gives: clone size, V gene, CDR3 length, J gene, CDR3 protein. Not every row has a clone size; where given, it reads once, few, many or a size class.

once	TRBV2	12	TRBJ1-1	CASSAEWVEAFF
once	TRBV19	14	TRBJ1-2	CASSIGRAFYGYTF
-	TRBV19	15	TRBJ1-4	CASSPRDRDHEKLFF
-	TRBV5-6	13	TRBJ2-1	CASSLVGVLEQFF
-	TRBV20-1	11	TRBJ2-3	CSAFEGGGHYF
-	TRBV5-1	15	TRBJ1-3	CASSSRTGAGNTIYF
once	TRBV10-1	13	TRBJ1-2	CASSEMSGYGYTF
-	TRBV7-9	13	TRBJ1-4	CASSSGQYEKLFF
once	TRBV19	16	TRBJ2-6	CASSIDRGSGANVLTF
-	TRBV6-5	14	TRBJ1-4	CASIKDRGNEKLFF
-	TRBV30	14	TRBJ1-1	CAWSVQGASTEAFF
-	TRBV19	16	TRBJ1-2	CASSSRAQADNYGYTF
-	TRBV5-1	16	TRBJ2-1	CASSLGLGQGLDEQFF
-	TRBV19	16	TRBJ1-2	CASSMGTRDSLYGYTF
-	TRBV5-8	15	TRBJ1-2	CASSLAGQPFYGYTF
-	TRBV4-3	15	TRBJ1-2	CASSQAGTGNYGYTF
-	TRBV18	16	TRBJ1-6	CASSPTQDRGNSPLHF
-	TRBV4-1	16	TRBJ1-1	CASSSRTVPWDTEAFF
-	TRBV7-7	16	TRBJ2-2	CASSPWGTPTTGELFF
-	TRBV2	12	TRBJ1-1	CARTTGNTEAFF
-	TRBV28	15	TRBJ1-1	CASSFPNRPNTEAFF
-	TRBV6-5	13	TRBJ1-6	CASSSGIGSPLHF
-	TRBV6-6	15	TRBJ2-7	CASSSPGTSSYEQYF
-	TRBV9	13	TRBJ1-6	CASSVAPNSPLHF
-	TRBV5-1	15	TRBJ2-3	CASSTQGASADTQYF
once	TRBV20-1	11	TRBJ2-3	CSASIVDTQYF
few	TRBV7-2	15	TRBJ1-2	CASSLGDRGIGGYTF
once	TRBV6-5	15	TRBJ1-2	CASSLTGTGGVGYTF
few	TRBV28	15	TRBJ1-5	CASSLIRDSNQPQHF
-	TRBV19	14	TRBJ2-5	CASSIRGTGETQYF
-	TRBV19	14	TRBJ1-6	CASRGRVYNSPLHF
-	TRBV19	13	TRBJ2-5	CASSIDEWGTQYF
-	TRBV10-2	15	TRBJ1-1	CASSGGARLNTEAFF
-	TRBV18	15	TRBJ1-6	CASSPDRQGNSPLHF
-	TRBV5-1	16	TRBJ1-1	CASSSATSTLNTEAFF
-	TRBV18	15	TRBJ1-5	CASSPTDRGYGPQHF
-	TRBV15	16	TRBJ1-1	CATSRDPRRRGAEAFF
-	TRBV5-1	14	TRBJ1-1	CASSQGTMNTEAFF
-	TRBV2	14	TRBJ1-5	CASSQGYLNQPQHF
-	TRBV4-2	15	TRBJ1-1	CASSQVLDGNTEAFF
-	TRBV6-5	14	TRBJ2-3	CASTPSGRAGTQYF
-	TRBV19	14	TRBJ1-1	CASSMQLVSTEAFF
-	TRBV14	11	TRBJ1-6	CASSQTTPLHF
-	TRBV3-1/TRBV3-2	15	TRBJ1-4	CASSQVTQTNEKLFF
once	TRBV4-1	15	TRBJ1-2	CASSQTHPANYGYTF
-	TRBV9	14	TRBJ1-2	CASSVGGGPEGYTF
-	TRBV6-5	15	TRBJ2-2	CASRKDRGNTGELFF
-	TRBV28	14	TRBJ1-1	CASSFLTGGLKAFF
-	TRBV2	14	TRBJ2-2	CASSAGENTGELFF
once	TRBV4-3	15	TRBJ1-2	CASSLANAGSYGYTF
-	TRBV11-2	15	TRBJ1-1	CASSLRTGWNTEAFF
-	TRBV9	8	TRBJ1-2	CGGYGYTF
-	TRBV4-2	15	TRBJ1-1	CASSQGGQTNTEAFF
-	TRBV12-3/TRBV12-4	13	TRBJ2-3	CASSLTGRDTQYF
few	TRBV3-1/TRBV3-2	15	TRBJ2-7	CASSQAGTVTYEQYF
-	TRBV12-3/TRBV12-4	12	TRBJ1-2	CASSSGRDGYTF
-	TRBV19	14	TRBJ1-2	CASSIPGEVHGYTF
-	TRBV13	18	TRBJ2-2	CASSLSGTSGLDTGELFF
once	TRBV4-3	15	TRBJ1-2	CASSQESTGDYGYTF
-	TRBV19	14	TRBJ1-5	CASSGSGRYQPQHF